The 2 T cell receptor beta chains presented below share a single source sample, sequenced in a study of cytomegalovirus exposure and HLA in healthy donors. 60 Vbeta and 13 Jbeta primers were used in PCR. Profiled with immunoSEQ multiplex PCR; TCRdb holds only in-frame clones, not every one. The profile shows 70,000 to 95,000 clones, under 80% of them singletons. The sequenced sample consisted of PBMCs. The receptors were sampled from a man in his thirties or forties in good health and CMV-seropositive.

The rearrangement uses TRBV27 and TRBJ2-7; TRBD1 matches at 10 bases. The CDR3 is 14 residues long. V dropped 5 bases and J dropped 4; count of bases not matched to a gene: 5. The germline V gene encodes CDR1 MNHEY and CDR2 SMNVEV (reference sequence). The CDR3 sequence: CASSTRTGGYEQYF. The CDR3, as DNA: TGTGCCAGCAGTACTCGGACAGGGGGATACGAGCAGTACTTC.

The V and J genes are TRBV2 and TRBJ2-1, with 9 nucleotides matching TRBD2. The V gene end was trimmed by 8 bases and the J gene end by 9 bases; junction bases not matched to a gene: 8. The CDR3 is made up of 13 amino acids. Germline CDR1 is SNHLY and CDR2 is FYNNEI. The CDR3, as DNA: TGTGCCAGCTGGGAGCGCGGGGGGGGTGAGCAGTTCTTC. It translates to CASWERGGGEQFF.